The sequence of this TCR beta chain was determined in a study of shared clonotypes between healthy human individuals. Whole-study context: Used for every donor were three CD4 naive, three CD4 memory, two CD8 naive and one CD8 memory plate.

Profiled with immunoSEQ multiplex PCR; TCRdb holds only in-frame clones, not every one. The table has some 2,000,000 clones, roughly 95% seen once. This clone was seen just once. The target antigen is unknown. The study's findings and limits: Around 5% was the fraction of naive CD4 clonotypes found shared across a few donors. Read depth was anticipated to influence clonotype sharing among donors.

Naive CD8 cells comprised CD45RO-negative, CCR7-positively selected cells, excluding terminally differentiated effector memory CD45RA+ cells. The source is a man aged 18 to 35 in good health. The sequenced sample consisted of naive CD8+ T cells sorted from blood.

The CDR3 is CASMRTSWDEQFF. The CDR3 DNA reads TGTGCCAGCATGAGGACTAGCTGGGATGAGCAGTTCTTC. V and J are TRBV27 and TRBJ2-1; TRBD2 aligns across 8 bases. This CDR3 comprises 13 residues. Germline V gene sequence: CDR1 MNHEY, CDR2 SMNVEV (reference sequence). Losses at the gene ends were 7 bases for V and 8 bases for J; bases not matched to a gene: 7.